This section outlines one T cell receptor (beta chain) sequence together with its context. The sample belongs to a study of blood T cell repertoires in COVID-19. Measured with immunoSEQ multiplex PCR; TCRdb has only the in-frame clones, and not every one. There are under 500,000 clones in the sample; about 85% occur only once, and under 2.5% lies in the top ten. V lost 6 bases to trimming and J lost 4 bases; unmatched junction nucleotides: 8. Germline lookup yields CDR1 SGHTA and CDR2 FQGNSA. The CDR3 sequence is 14 residues long. The chain links TRBV7-2 to TRBJ2-7; TRBD1 matches 8 bases. The sequenced sample consisted of PBMCs or T cells enriched from blood (not recorded which). This clonotype was sampled from a woman between 18 and 29 years old with acute COVID-19. The CDR3 protein is CASSFTDRAYEQYF. CDR3 sequence (DNA): TGTGCCAGCAGTTTCACGGACAGGGCTTACGAGCAGTACTTC.